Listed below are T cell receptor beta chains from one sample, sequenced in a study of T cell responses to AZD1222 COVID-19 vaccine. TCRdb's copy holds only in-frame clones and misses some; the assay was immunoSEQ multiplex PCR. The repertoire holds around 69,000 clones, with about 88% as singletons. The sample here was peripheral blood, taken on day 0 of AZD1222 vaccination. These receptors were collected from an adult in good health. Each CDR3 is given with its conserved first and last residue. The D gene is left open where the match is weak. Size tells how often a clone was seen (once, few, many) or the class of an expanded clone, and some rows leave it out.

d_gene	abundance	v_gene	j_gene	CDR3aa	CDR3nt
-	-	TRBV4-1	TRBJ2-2	CASSQVGRKNTGELFF	TGCGCCAGCAGCCAAGTGGGACGGAAGAACACCGGGGAGCTGTTTTTT
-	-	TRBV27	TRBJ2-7	CASSLSRGDVDEQYF	TGTGCCAGCAGTTTATCCAGGGGGGACGTCGACGAGCAGTACTTC
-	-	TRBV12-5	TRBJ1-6	CASGLVRQGNSPLHF	TGTGCTAGTGGTTTGGTAAGGCAGGGTAATTCACCCCTCCACTTT
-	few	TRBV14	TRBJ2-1	CASSQARDEQFF	TGTGCCAGCAGCCAAGCTCGGGATGAGCAGTTCTTC
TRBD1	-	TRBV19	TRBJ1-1	CASSRGQAPGTEAFF	TGTGCCAGTAGTAGGGGACAGGCCCCTGGGACTGAAGCTTTCTTT
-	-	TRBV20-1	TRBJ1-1	CSAEHTEAFF	TGCAGTGCCGAGCATACTGAAGCTTTCTTT
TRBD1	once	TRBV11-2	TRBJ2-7	CASTLNRDSSYEQYF	TGTGCCAGCACCTTGAACCGGGACAGCTCCTACGAGCAGTACTTC
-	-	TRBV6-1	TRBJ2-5	CASSETALGETQYF	TGTGCCAGCAGTGAGACAGCTCTTGGGGAGACCCAGTACTTC
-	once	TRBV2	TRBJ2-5	CASSHLSDKAHF	TGTGCCAGCAGTCACCTCTCGGACAAGGCCCACTTC
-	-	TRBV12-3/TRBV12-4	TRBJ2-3	CASSLGGRQYF	TGTGCCAGCAGTTTAGGGGGTCGGCAGTATTTT
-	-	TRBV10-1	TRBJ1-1	CASSEGAGADTEAFF	TGCGCCAGCAGTGAGGGTGCAGGGGCTGACACTGAAGCTTTCTTT
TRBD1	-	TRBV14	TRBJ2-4	CASSQVTGEGIQYF	TGTGCCAGCAGCCAGGTGACAGGGGAAGGCATTCAGTACTTC
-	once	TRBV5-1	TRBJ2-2	CASTGGTLDTGELFF	TGCGCCAGCACGGGGGGCACCTTAGATACCGGGGAGCTGTTTTTT
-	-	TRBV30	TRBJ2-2	CASYRASTGELFF	TGTGCCTCTTACAGGGCTTCCACCGGGGAGCTGTTTTTT
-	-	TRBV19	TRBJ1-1	CASSTHTGRGNSVNTEAFF	TGTGCCAGTAGTACCCACACGGGGCGGGGTAATTCGGTGAACACTGAAGCTTTCTTT
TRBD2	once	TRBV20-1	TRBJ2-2	CSASPSGRRLTGELFF	TGCAGTGCTAGTCCTAGCGGGAGGCGCTTAACCGGGGAGCTGTTTTTT
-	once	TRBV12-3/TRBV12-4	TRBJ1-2	CASSFNGDYGYTF	TGTGCCAGCAGTTTTAACGGGGACTATGGCTACACCTTC
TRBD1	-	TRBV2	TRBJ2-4	CASSSGTAKNIQYF	TGTGCCAGCAGTTCCGGGACAGCTAAAAACATTCAGTACTTC
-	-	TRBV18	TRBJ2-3	CASSPGVAGGADTQYF	TGTGCCAGCTCACCTGGAGTCGCCGGGGGCGCAGATACGCAGTATTTT
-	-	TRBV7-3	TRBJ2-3	CASSSRPDTQYF	TGTGCCAGCAGCTCCCGGCCAGATACGCAGTATTTT
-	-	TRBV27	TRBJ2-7	CASSTAREQYF	TGTGCCAGCAGTACCGCGAGGGAGCAGTACTTC
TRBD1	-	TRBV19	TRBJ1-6	CASSATGSNSPLHF	TGTGCCAGTAGTGCGACAGGGAGTAATTCACCCCTCCACTTT
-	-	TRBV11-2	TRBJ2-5	CASSQDVGSYTTQYF	TGTGCCAGCAGCCAGGATGTAGGTTCTTATACGACCCAGTACTTC
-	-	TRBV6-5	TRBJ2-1	CASSYSGGYSYNEQFF	TGTGCCAGCAGTTACTCAGGAGGATACTCCTACAATGAGCAGTTCTTC
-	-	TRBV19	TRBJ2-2	CASSIAMQSRNTGELFF	TGTGCCAGTAGTATAGCTATGCAGTCTCGAAACACCGGGGAGCTGTTTTTT
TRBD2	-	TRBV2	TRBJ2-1	CASLGLAVHNEQFF	TGTGCCAGCCTCGGACTAGCGGTTCACAATGAGCAGTTCTTC
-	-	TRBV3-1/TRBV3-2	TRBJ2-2	CASSQTGELFF	TGTGCCAGCAGCCAAACCGGGGAGCTGTTTTTT
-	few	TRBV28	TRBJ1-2	CASRRGGYYGYTF	TGTGCCAGCCGGCGAGGGGGGTACTATGGCTACACCTTC
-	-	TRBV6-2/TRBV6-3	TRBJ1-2	CASSYLIQGAAGYTF	TGTGCCAGCAGTTACTTGATACAGGGTGCGGCTGGCTACACCTTC
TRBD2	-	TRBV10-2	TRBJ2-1	CASMGLAGDNEQFF	TGCGCCAGCATGGGACTAGCGGGAGACAATGAGCAGTTCTTC
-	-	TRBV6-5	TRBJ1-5	CASRSGYNQPQHF	TGTGCCAGCAGGTCCGGGTATAATCAGCCCCAGCATTTT
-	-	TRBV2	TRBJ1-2	CASKGTYGYTF	TGTGCCAGCAAAGGGACCTATGGCTACACCTTC
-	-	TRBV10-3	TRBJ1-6	CAISEDSNNSPLHF	TGTGCCATCAGTGAGGACAGTAATAATTCACCCCTCCACTTT
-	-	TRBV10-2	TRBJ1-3	CASNGAYSGNTIYF	TGCGCCAGCAACGGGGCCTACTCTGGAAACACCATATATTTT
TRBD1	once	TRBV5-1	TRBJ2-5	CASSFTGGPQETQYF	TGCGCCAGCAGTTTCACAGGGGGCCCCCAAGAGACCCAGTACTTC
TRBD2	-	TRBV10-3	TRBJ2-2	CAISKSSGRNTGELFF	TGTGCCATCAGCAAATCTAGCGGGAGGAACACCGGGGAGCTGTTTTTT
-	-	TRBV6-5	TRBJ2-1	CASRNRDQTNEQFF	TGTGCCAGCAGGAACCGGGACCAGACCAATGAGCAGTTCTTC
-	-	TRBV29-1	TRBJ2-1	CSVRIGGGNEQFF	TGCAGCGTTCGAATTGGGGGAGGCAATGAGCAGTTCTTC
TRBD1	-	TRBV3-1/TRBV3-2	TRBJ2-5	CASSQGTGVETQYF	TGTGCCAGCAGCCAAGGCACAGGGGTTGAGACCCAGTACTTC
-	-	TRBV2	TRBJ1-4	CASSVLSFATNEKLFF	TGTGCCAGCAGTGTGCTGTCCTTCGCCACTAATGAAAAACTGTTTTTT
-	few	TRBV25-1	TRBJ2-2	CASSPQANTGELFF	TGTGCCAGCAGTCCGCAGGCGAACACCGGGGAGCTGTTTTTT
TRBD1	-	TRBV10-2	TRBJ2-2	CASHQGDATGELFF	TGCGCCAGCCACCAGGGGGATGCCACCGGGGAGCTGTTTTTT
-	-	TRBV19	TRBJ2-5	CASRSGGETQYF	TGTGCCAGTAGATCAGGGGGGGAGACCCAGTACTTC
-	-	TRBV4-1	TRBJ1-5	CASSQDLDFSNQPQHF	TGCGCCAGCAGCCAAGATCTGGATTTTAGCAATCAGCCCCAGCATTTT
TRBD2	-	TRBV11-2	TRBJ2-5	CASSLGGAGVQETQYF	TGTGCCAGCAGCTTAGGGGGAGCGGGGGTACAAGAGACCCAGTACTTC
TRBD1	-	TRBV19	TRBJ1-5	CASSTLPPDRVGQPQHF	TGTGCCAGTAGTACCCTACCCCCCGACAGGGTTGGACAGCCCCAGCATTTT
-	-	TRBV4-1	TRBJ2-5	CAGSRNPKSEGETQYF	TGCGCCGGCAGCCGAAACCCCAAGTCCGAGGGGGAGACCCAGTACTTC